This paragraph covers one T cell receptor beta chain sequence. The antigen this receptor binds is unknown. No base quality information exists; no much larger clone differs at one position. Each collaborating institution followed its own protocols to collect whole blood in K2EDTA tubes. For TCRbeta analysis, collaborators shipped samples in one of three forms: frozen whole blood, isolated PBMCs, or DNA extracted from either of those sample types. TCRbeta CDR3 regions were amplified from genomic DNA by means of the immunoSEQ Assay, a bias-controlled multiplex PCR. Turning to the authors' computational methods: Nucleated cell counts per sample were estimated from amplification of reference gene primers within the assay. To quantify the absolute abundance of each unique TCRbeta CDR3 rearrangement, sequence reads were collapsed and filtered. For each sample, productive Simpson clonality was calculated by taking the square root of Simpson's diversity index across productive rearrangements. This immuneACCESS table, as held by TCRdb, lists in-frame sequences with V and J called but not all clones. Of the missing ones, under half trace to an unresolved V gene in checked studies; the others have no known cause. V and J calls and clone size come straight from that table; D and trimming were deduced from the DNA. The sample table holds roughly 380,000 clones, of which around 85% were seen once. 3.6% of the sample is in the top ten clones.

The data are from a study of blood T cell repertoires in COVID-19 (TCRdb year 2020). General notes on the study: The collaborator samples originated in the United States, Italy and Spain and spanned the acute and convalescent phases of COVID-19. The material from the prospective study consisted of cDNA or gDNA derived from T cells, B-cell-depleted T cells, or PBMCs. The dataset comprised deeply sampled blood TCRbeta repertoires from subjects exposed to, actively infected with, or recovered from COVID-19. The repertoires were released in a freely available public database intended as a resource for research on the immune response to SARS-CoV-2. Samples were obtained from the ongoing ImmuneRACE study (first 160 participants) and from some 1,300 subjects provided by 6 global collaborators. A de-identified subject ID, COVID-19 status, age in years and sex were almost always included in the sample metadata. Where available, HLA class I and class II types were obtained from metadata supplied by the sample provider rather than from assay-based typing.

General conclusions and limits of the study: The amount of clinical and demographic metadata varied by source and participant and was provided uncurated.

V is clipped by 5 bases and J by 6 bases, and the sequence between their germline boundaries is 18 bases long. From the cysteine through the phenylalanine, the CDR3 covers 15 amino acids. Only CDR3 DNA remains: 45 bases, in frame from the first base. CDR1 and CDR2, per the germline V gene, are KGHDR and SFDVKD. The rearranged chain carries TRBV24-1 and TRBJ1-1; D gene: possibly TRBD1, on 6 matching bases. The sequencing input was peripheral blood. The sequence was collected from a woman aged 18-30 years with acute or convalescent COVID-19. The sequence in DNA is TGTGCCACCAGTGGATCATTACAGGGAACGTCTGAAGCTTTCTTT. This translates into CATSGSLQGTSEAFF.